Listed here are 17 T cell receptor beta chains from one sample, sequenced in a study of CD8 T cells in ankylosing spondylitis. Using its own MiXCR run on the 5' RACE reads, TCRdb lists one record per CDR3 protein. The data contain a few hundred thousand distinct CDR3 sequences, 20% of them singletons. The sequenced sample consisted of blood, either unsorted or a sorted T cell fraction (not recorded which). These receptors originate from a female donor with ankylosing spondylitis or in good health (not recorded which).

This clonotype was detected a few times. The chain combines TRBV7-2 with TRBJ1-2; 9 bases match TRBD1. CDR1 and CDR2 (germline): SGHTA, FQGNSA. This CDR3 comprises 14 residues. Trimming at V came to 5 bases and at J to 2 bases, leaving 3 bases not matched to a gene. This CDR3 reads CASSPGQGNYGYTF. CDR3 sequence (DNA): TGTGCCAGCAGCCCCGGACAGGGGAACTATGGCTACACCTTC.

This clonotype has a count of ten or more. The rearrangement uses TRBV2 and TRBJ1-5; D perhaps matches TRBD1 (5 bases). The CDR3 is 13 residues long. The V gene lost 5 bases and the J gene lost 4 bases, with 9 bases spanning the gap. CDR1 is SNHLY and CDR2 is FYNNEI in the germline V gene. The CDR3 nucleotides are TGTGCCAGCAGTCAGGAGGGGAATCAGCCCCAGCATTTT. As protein: CASSQEGNQPQHF.

This clonotype was observed a few times. CDR3 DNA sequence: TGTGCCAGCAGCCCTGAACTGGGCCCTACTTATGGCTACACCTTC. Amino acid sequence: CASSPELGPTYGYTF. The rearrangement uses TRBV11-2 and TRBJ1-2; D gene ambiguous. The CDR3 has 15 amino acids. CDR1 and CDR2 (germline): SGHAT, FQNNGV. V was pared by 5 bases and J by 5 bases, with 18 bases between.

J is TRBJ2-7 and V is TRBV24-1; D unresolved. CDR1 is KGHDR and CDR2 is SFDVKD in the germline V gene. V gave up 2 bases and J gave up 3 bases, with 4 bases separating them. This CDR3 comprises 12 residues. In nucleotides, the CDR3 is TGTGCCACCAGTGATTCCCTCTACGAGCAGTACTTC. Translated: CATSDSLYEQYF.

V and J are TRBV4-3 and TRBJ2-7; 8 nucleotides match TRBD1. CDR1 and CDR2 (germline): LGHNA, YSLEER. Losses at the gene ends were 3 bases for V and 6 bases for J; bases not matched to a gene: 7. This CDR3 is built from 14 residues. The CDR3 DNA reads TGCGCCAGCAGCCAGGGACAGGCGGTCGGCGAGCAGTACTTC. Translation gives CASSQGQAVGEQYF.

The chain joins TRBV29-1 to TRBJ2-5; the D is unclear. The CDR3 is made up of 11 amino acids. Trimming took off 7 bases at V and 4 bases at J, with 10 bases between the two ends. Germline V gene lookup returns CDR1 SQVTM and CDR2 ANQGSEA. The DNA of the CDR3 is TGCAGCGCATGGAGAAGAGAGACCCAGTACTTC. This sequence encodes CSAWRRETQYF.

This clonotype was seen just once. The gene calls are TRBV20-1 and TRBJ2-3; D unresolved. V lost 0 bases to trimming and J lost 0 bases, with 10 bases between them. The CDR3 runs 15 residues. Germline V CDR1 and CDR2: DFQATT, SNEGSKA (reference sequence). The CDR3 region is CSAREGSLSTDTQYF. In DNA, the CDR3 is TGCAGTGCTAGAGAGGGTTCTTTAAGCACAGATACGCAGTATTTT.

The chain combines TRBV15 with TRBJ2-1; possibly TRBD2 for D (6 bases). The germline V and J ends were trimmed by 0 bases and 9 bases, with 9 bases remaining between them. Looked up from germline, CDR1 is LNHNV and CDR2 is YYDKDF (reference sequence). The CDR3 consists of 13 residues. CDR3 bases: TGTGCCACCAGCAGAGACCGGGGAGGTGAGCAGTTCTTC. The encoded protein is CATSRDRGGEQFF.

The V and J genes are TRBV12-3 or TRBV12-4 and TRBJ1-5, with D unresolved. The CDR3 is 14 amino acids. With 6 bases removed from V and 0 bases from J, the gap between germline ends came to 9 bases. CDR3 loop: CASSRDISNQPQHF. In DNA form, the CDR3 reads TGTGCCAGCAGCAGAGACATTAGCAATCAGCCCCAGCATTTT.

This clonotype was recorded once. The chain links TRBV20-1 to TRBJ2-3; the D is unclear. V was trimmed by 0 bases and J by 2 bases, leaving 12 bases between them. CDR1 and CDR2 from the germline V gene are DFQATT and SNEGSKA (reference sequence). This CDR3 has 15 residues. CDR3 DNA sequence: TGCAGTGCTAGAGAGGCCTTTCCCAACACAGATACGCAGTATTTT. This encodes CSAREAFPNTDTQYF.

This clonotype has just a few counts. The rearrangement joins TRBV6-5 to TRBJ2-1; 8 nucleotides line up with TRBD2. In germline, CDR1 is MNHEY, CDR2 SVGAGI. J was trimmed by 4 bases and V by 3 bases; bases with no gene match: 8. This CDR3 has 16 amino acids. CDR3 loop: CASSYRAGGFYNEQFF. CDR3 bases: TGTGCCAGCAGTTATCGCGCGGGAGGCTTTTACAATGAGCAGTTCTTC.

The rearrangement links TRBV7-2 to TRBJ2-1; possibly TRBD1 or TRBD2 for D (5 bases each). The CDR3 consists of 14 residues. CDR1 and CDR2 from the germline V gene are SGHTA and FQGNSA. V was trimmed by 3 bases and J by 9 bases, leaving 15 bases between them. In nucleotides, the CDR3 is TGTGCCAGCAGCTTTGGGACCTCAGGCGGTGAGCAGTTCTTC. Residues: CASSFGTSGGEQFF.

This chain joins TRBV12-3 or TRBV12-4 and TRBJ2-7; D perhaps matches TRBD2 (5 bases). V lost 2 bases and J lost 2, with 10 bases in between. CDR3 length: 14 residues. DNA for the CDR3: TGTGCCAGCAGTTTACAGTCTAGCCCCTACGAGCAGTACTTC. Its protein product is CASSLQSSPYEQYF.

The chain employs TRBV6-2 or TRBV6-3 and TRBJ2-5, with D unclear. The CDR3 length is 12 residues. The V gene's germline CDR1 is MNHEY and CDR2 SVGEGT. Deletions cut 5 bases from V and 2 bases from J, with 6 bases between. Here the CDR3 DNA reads TGTGCCAGCAGTCAAATTCAAGAGACCCAGTACTTC. Residues: CASSQIQETQYF.

This sequence joins TRBV20-1 and TRBJ2-2; D is ambiguous. The length of the CDR3 is 18 residues. V lost 3 bases and J lost 7, with 27 bases in between. Germline lookup yields CDR1 DFQATT and CDR2 SNEGSKA (reference sequence). CDR3 amino acids: CSASLFLRQFRMGGELFF. In nucleotides, the CDR3 is TGCAGTGCTAGCTTGTTCCTGCGCCAGTTTCGTATGGGCGGGGAGCTGTTTTTT.

The chain combines TRBV10-2 with TRBJ2-7; TRBD2 aligns across 8 bases. CDR1 is WSHSY and CDR2 is SAAADI in the germline V gene. The CDR3 length is 13 residues. The V gene end was trimmed by 5 bases and the J gene end by 12 bases; junction bases not matched to a gene: 12. The CDR3 region is CASSSQGGTSPYF. CDR3 DNA: TGCGCCAGCAGTTCCCAGGGTGGGACTAGTCCGTACTTC.

This clonotype has only a few counts. The chain joins TRBV20-1 to TRBJ2-7; a weak D match, TRBD1 (6 bases). The V gene lost 3 bases and the J gene lost 0 bases, with 9 bases spanning the gap. This CDR3 comprises 13 residues. In germline, CDR1 is DFQATT, CDR2 SNEGSKA (reference sequence). The CDR3: CSARTGSSYEQYF. CDR3 in DNA: TGCAGTGCTAGGACAGGTAGCTCCTACGAGCAGTACTTC.